This record concerns one T cell receptor beta chain sequence. The antigen remains unidentified. The data stem from a study of T cell responses to AZD1222 COVID-19 vaccine. Overall study findings and caveats: Among vaccine-associated CD4 TCRs, coverage spanned spike, with dominance at 160-218 and 743-854.

Trimming at V came to 6 bases and at J to 1 base, leaving 18 bases not matched to a gene. This CDR3 is 19 amino acids long. Germline loops: CDR1 SGHNT, CDR2 YENEEA. Measured with immunoSEQ multiplex PCR; TCRdb has only the in-frame clones, and not every one. The table lists some 130,000 clones, 70% to 90% of them singletons. The chain is built from TRBV11-3 and TRBJ2-3; 8 positions match TRBD1. This specimen consisted of peripheral blood, obtained on day 0 of AZD1222 vaccination. The source is an adult in good health. The DNA for the CDR3 is TGTGCCAGCAGTTCCACCGAAACAGGGGGTTGGGTCGGCACAGATACGCAGTATTTT. Its translation is CASSSTETGGWVGTDTQYF.